This T cell receptor beta chain was identified in a study of blood T cell repertoires in COVID-19. Study overall: The study drew acute and convalescent COVID-19 samples from the United States, Italy and Spain. Sources were T cells, B-cell-depleted T cells, or PBMCs; the material itself was cDNA or gDNA.

The CDR3 is 11 amino acids. J lost 7 bases, V lost 7 bases, and 5 bases had no gene match. Germline V gives CDR1 DFQATT, CDR2 SNEGSKA (reference sequence). Sequencing was performed with immunoSEQ multiplex PCR; in TCRdb, only in-frame clones are kept and a portion is missing. The data show a few hundred thousand clones, more than 75% seen once. The genes are TRBV20-1 and TRBJ1-2; 8 nucleotides match TRBD1. Specimen: peripheral blood. The sequence derives from a woman older than 75 with COVID-19, enrolled during active disease. The chain's CDR3 is CSVPGTGGYTF. The CDR3 DNA reads as TGCAGTGTTCCGGGGACAGGTGGCTACACCTTC.